Sequencing of this TCR beta chain was carried out in a study of T cells in tumors after PD-1 blockade. Study-wide context: No patient had prior checkpoint blockade, systemic immunosuppression, or radiotherapy within 4 weeks. Some patients also took daily vismodegib 150 mg during anti-PD-1 treatment. Peripheral blood samples averaged 36,536 unique clonotypes and 95,000 to 120,000 templates.

Sequenced by immunoSEQ multiplex PCR; TCRdb stores in-frame clones only, minus some. The sample lists about 59,000 clones, just under 80% occurring once. Study observations and caveats: Peripheral recruitment is suggested, as some novel exhausted tumor clones were in pre-treatment blood.

This CDR3 contains 13 residues. V was shortened by 9 bases and J by 6 bases, with 18 bases between the two germline ends. Germline assignment: CDR1 SGHNT and CDR2 YYREEE (reference sequence). For this clone: Its matching antigen is unknown.

The TCR comes from a human donor with basal cell carcinoma. The V and J genes are TRBV5-4 and TRBJ1-1, with D unclear. Sequencing was performed on PBMCs, taken before anti-PD-1 treatment. The CDR3 loop reads CATTLDGPPEAFF. The CDR3 DNA reads TGTGCCACAACCCTGGACGGCCCGCCTGAAGCTTTCTTT.